The clone carrying this TCR beta chain has only one observation. Antigen unknown. The data originate from a study of CD8 T cells in Susac syndrome. Findings and limits, study-wide: The TCR sequencing and HLA analysis in the study involved a relatively small number of individuals, as the study acknowledged.

Random hexamers were used to reverse transcribe the RNA input (about 0.45 to 1 ug). The amplification used immunoSEQ multiplex PCR on TCR beta CDR3; it spanned 54 Vbeta and 13 Jbeta. TCRdb reprocessed the immunoSEQ multiplex PCR reads with MiXCR, giving one entry per CDR3 protein. The table includes about 200,000 distinct CDR3 sequences, approximately 95% detected once. The germline CDR1 and CDR2 sequences are KGHSH and LQKENI. The CDR3 runs 14 residues. J lost 3 bases, V lost 3 bases, and 4 bases had no gene match. CD8+ and CD4+ T cells taken from blood had their TCR beta sequenced. Healthy donors matched for age and sex were used as controls.

The sample was CD4+ T cells from PBMCs. The chain has TRBV18 and TRBJ2-7; 8 nucleotides agree with TRBD1. The clonotype was recovered from a human donor in good health. Written as DNA, the CDR3 is TGTGCCAGCTCACCGAGGACAGGGAACTACGAGCAGTACTTC. It translates to CASSPRTGNYEQYF.